These T cell receptor beta chains were read from a single sample in a study of early T cells in non-severe SARS-CoV-2 infection. TCRdb reanalysed the 5' RACE reads using MiXCR and keeps one entry per CDR3 protein. The table records fewer than 30,000 distinct CDR3 sequences, around 6% of them present only once. Sequencing was performed on whole blood, taken at baseline. All receptors derive from an adult who was a healthcare worker with PCR-confirmed SARS-CoV-2 infection or an uninfected control (not recorded which). Each CDR3 is given with its conserved first and last residue. Fields, in order: J gene, D gene, V gene, clone size, CDR3 DNA, CDR3 protein. The D gene is left open where the match is weak. Some rows have no size entry. The others give once, few or many, or a class for an expanded clone.

j_call: TRBJ1-2; d_call: .; v_call: TRBV12-3/TRBV12-4; clone_size: many; cdr3_nt: TGTGCCAGCAGTTTGGATAGCGCTTACTATGGCTACACCTTC; cdr3_aa: CASSLDSAYYGYTF
j_call: TRBJ2-1; d_call: .; v_call: TRBV7-9; clone_size: many; cdr3_nt: TGTGCCAGCAGCTTAGTCCTAGGAGGCGAAGATGAGCAGTTCTTC; cdr3_aa: CASSLVLGGEDEQFF
j_call: TRBJ2-7; d_call: TRBD1; v_call: TRBV10-3; clone_size: many; cdr3_nt: TGTGCCATCAGTGCTACACAGGGGGCACCCTCCTACGAGCAGTACTTC; cdr3_aa: CAISATQGAPSYEQYF
j_call: TRBJ1-2; d_call: .; v_call: TRBV9; clone_size: many; cdr3_nt: TGTGCCAGCAGCGTAGACCCCGGACGGCATGGCTACACCTTC; cdr3_aa: CASSVDPGRHGYTF
j_call: TRBJ2-7; d_call: .; v_call: TRBV2; clone_size: many; cdr3_nt: TGTGCCAGCAGTGCCGGGACCACCTACGAGCAGTACTTC; cdr3_aa: CASSAGTTYEQYF
j_call: TRBJ1-1; d_call: .; v_call: TRBV5-1; clone_size: .; cdr3_nt: TGCGCCAGCAGCTTGGAATCCGGGGGTTCTGAAGCTTTCTTT; cdr3_aa: CASSLESGGSEAFF
j_call: TRBJ2-7; d_call: TRBD1; v_call: TRBV7-3; clone_size: .; cdr3_nt: TGTGCCAGCAGCCCCCGACAGGGTCCCTACGAGCAGTACTTC; cdr3_aa: CASSPRQGPYEQYF
j_call: TRBJ2-1; d_call: TRBD2; v_call: TRBV7-6; clone_size: few; cdr3_nt: TGTGCCAGCGGAATTAGGGCGGGAGGGACCTACAATGAGCAGTTCTTC; cdr3_aa: CASGIRAGGTYNEQFF
j_call: TRBJ2-7; d_call: TRBD2; v_call: TRBV11-3; clone_size: many; cdr3_nt: TGTGCCAGCAATGAAGCGGGAGCAGGATCCTACGAGCAGTACTTC; cdr3_aa: CASNEAGAGSYEQYF
j_call: TRBJ2-3; d_call: TRBD2; v_call: TRBV7-6; clone_size: many; cdr3_nt: TGTGCCAGCAGCCCAGGACTAGCGGGTGTAGATACGCAGTATTTT; cdr3_aa: CASSPGLAGVDTQYF
j_call: TRBJ2-6; d_call: .; v_call: TRBV7-3; clone_size: .; cdr3_nt: TGTGCCAGCAGCTTAGGGTTGGAAGCCAACGTCCTGACTTTC; cdr3_aa: CASSLGLEANVLTF
j_call: TRBJ2-7; d_call: .; v_call: TRBV27; clone_size: once; cdr3_nt: TGTGCCACCTCGGGACGCCCGTACTACGAGCAGTACTTC; cdr3_aa: CATSGRPYYEQYF
j_call: TRBJ2-3; d_call: .; v_call: TRBV28; clone_size: many; cdr3_nt: TGTGCCAGCACGACAGATACGCAGTATTTT; cdr3_aa: CASTTDTQYF
j_call: TRBJ1-1; d_call: .; v_call: TRBV29-1; clone_size: many; cdr3_nt: TGCAGCGTTGACCGGGGCCTGAACACTGAAGCTTTCTTT; cdr3_aa: CSVDRGLNTEAFF
j_call: TRBJ2-1; d_call: TRBD2; v_call: TRBV5-1; clone_size: many; cdr3_nt: TGCGCCAGCAGTTATGTAGCGGGGCCCGTTGAGCAGTTCTTC; cdr3_aa: CASSYVAGPVEQFF